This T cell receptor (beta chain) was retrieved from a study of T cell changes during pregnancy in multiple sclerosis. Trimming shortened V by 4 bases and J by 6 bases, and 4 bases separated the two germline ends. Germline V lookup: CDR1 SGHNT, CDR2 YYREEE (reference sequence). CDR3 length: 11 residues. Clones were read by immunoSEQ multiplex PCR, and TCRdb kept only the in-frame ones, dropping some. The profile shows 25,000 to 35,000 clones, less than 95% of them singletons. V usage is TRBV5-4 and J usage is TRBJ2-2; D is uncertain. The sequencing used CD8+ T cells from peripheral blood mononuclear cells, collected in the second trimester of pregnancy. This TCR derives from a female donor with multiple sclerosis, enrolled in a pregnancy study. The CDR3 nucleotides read TGTGCCAGCAGCGCGCCCGGGGAGCTGTTTTTT. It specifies CASSAPGELFF.